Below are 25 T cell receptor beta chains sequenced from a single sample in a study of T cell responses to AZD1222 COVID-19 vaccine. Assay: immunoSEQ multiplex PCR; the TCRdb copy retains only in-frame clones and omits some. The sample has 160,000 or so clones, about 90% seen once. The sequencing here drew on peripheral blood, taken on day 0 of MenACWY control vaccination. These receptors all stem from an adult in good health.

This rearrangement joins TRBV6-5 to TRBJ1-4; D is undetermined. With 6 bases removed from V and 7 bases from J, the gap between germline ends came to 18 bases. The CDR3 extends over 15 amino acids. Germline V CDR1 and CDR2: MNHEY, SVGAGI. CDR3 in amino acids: CASSSGFQGSEKLFF. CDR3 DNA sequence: TGTGCCAGCAGCTCCGGGTTTCAAGGGAGTGAAAAACTGTTTTTT.

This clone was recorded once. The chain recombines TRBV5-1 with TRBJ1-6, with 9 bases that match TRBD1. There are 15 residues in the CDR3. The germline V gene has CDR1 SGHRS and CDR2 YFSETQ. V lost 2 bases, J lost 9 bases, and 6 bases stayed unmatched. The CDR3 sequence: CASSFAGQGSSPLHF. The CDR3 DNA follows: TGCGCCAGCAGCTTCGCGGGACAGGGTAGTTCACCCCTCCACTTT.

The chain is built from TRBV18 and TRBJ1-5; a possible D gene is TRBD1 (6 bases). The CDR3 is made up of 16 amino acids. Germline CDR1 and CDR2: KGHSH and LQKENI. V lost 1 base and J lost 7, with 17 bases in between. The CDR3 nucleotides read TGTGCCAGCTCACCACTGGCAGGGGATAGTAGCCAGCCCCAGCATTTT. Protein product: CASSPLAGDSSQPQHF.

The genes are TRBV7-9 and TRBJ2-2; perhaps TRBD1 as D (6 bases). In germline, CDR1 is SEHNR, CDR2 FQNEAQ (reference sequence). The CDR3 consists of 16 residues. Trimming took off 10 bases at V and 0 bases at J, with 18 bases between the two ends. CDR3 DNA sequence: TGTGCCACCCCCCGGTTCAGGGGAACGAACACCGGGGAGCTGTTTTTT. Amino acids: CATPRFRGTNTGELFF.

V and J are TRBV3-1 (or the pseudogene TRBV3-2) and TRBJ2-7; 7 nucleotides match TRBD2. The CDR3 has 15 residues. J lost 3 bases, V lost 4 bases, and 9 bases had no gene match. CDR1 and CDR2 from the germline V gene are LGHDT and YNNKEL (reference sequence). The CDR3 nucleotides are TGTGCCAGCAGCCCGGGGGGAAGTCCCTACTACGAGCAGTACTTC. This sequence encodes CASSPGGSPYYEQYF.

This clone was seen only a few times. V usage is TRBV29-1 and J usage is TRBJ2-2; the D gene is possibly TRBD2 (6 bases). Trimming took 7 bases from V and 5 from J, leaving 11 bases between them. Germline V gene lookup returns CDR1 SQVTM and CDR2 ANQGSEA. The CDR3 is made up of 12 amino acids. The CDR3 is CSAPGVTGELFF. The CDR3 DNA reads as TGCAGCGCCCCGGGGGTGACCGGGGAGCTGTTTTTT.

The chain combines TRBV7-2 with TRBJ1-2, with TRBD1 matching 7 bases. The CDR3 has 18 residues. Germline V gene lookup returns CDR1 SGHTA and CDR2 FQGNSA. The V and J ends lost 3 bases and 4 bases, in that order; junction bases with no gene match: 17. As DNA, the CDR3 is TGTGCCAGCAGCTTGGGTAACAGGGGCTTGGGAAGTCCCTATGGCTACACCTTC. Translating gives CASSLGNRGLGSPYGYTF.

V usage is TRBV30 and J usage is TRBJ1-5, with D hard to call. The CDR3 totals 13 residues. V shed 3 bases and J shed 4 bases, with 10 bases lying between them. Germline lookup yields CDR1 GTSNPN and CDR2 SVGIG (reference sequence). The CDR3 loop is CAWSPVGNQPQHF. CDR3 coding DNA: TGTGCCTGGAGCCCGGTGGGGAATCAGCCCCAGCATTTT.

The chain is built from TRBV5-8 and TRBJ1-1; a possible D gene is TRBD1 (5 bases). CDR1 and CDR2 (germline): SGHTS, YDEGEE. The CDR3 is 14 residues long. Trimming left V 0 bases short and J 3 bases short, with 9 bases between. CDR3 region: CASSLGQPDTEAFF. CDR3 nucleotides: TGTGCCAGCAGCTTGGGACAGCCAGACACTGAAGCTTTCTTT.

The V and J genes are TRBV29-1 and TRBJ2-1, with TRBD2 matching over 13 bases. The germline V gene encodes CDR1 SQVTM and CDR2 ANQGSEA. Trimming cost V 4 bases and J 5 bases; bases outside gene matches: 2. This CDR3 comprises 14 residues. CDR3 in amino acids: CSVVGTSGDNEQFF. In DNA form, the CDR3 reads TGCAGCGTTGTGGGGACTAGCGGGGACAATGAGCAGTTCTTC.

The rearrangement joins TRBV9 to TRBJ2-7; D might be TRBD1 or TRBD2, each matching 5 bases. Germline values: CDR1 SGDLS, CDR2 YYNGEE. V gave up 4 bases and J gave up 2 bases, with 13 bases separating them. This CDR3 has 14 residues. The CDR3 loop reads CASSPRDAPYEQYF. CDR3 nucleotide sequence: TGTGCCAGCAGCCCCCGGGACGCTCCCTACGAGCAGTACTTC.

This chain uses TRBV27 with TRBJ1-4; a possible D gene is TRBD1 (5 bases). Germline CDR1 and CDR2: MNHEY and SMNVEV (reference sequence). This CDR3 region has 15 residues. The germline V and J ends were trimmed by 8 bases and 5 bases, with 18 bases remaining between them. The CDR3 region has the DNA TGTGCCAGCTCCAGCGTTGGGAAGGGGAATGAAAAACTGTTTTTT. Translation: CASSSVGKGNEKLFF. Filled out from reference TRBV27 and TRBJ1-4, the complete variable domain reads EAQVTQNPRYLITVTGKKLTVTCSQNMNHEYMSWYRQDPGLGLRQIYYSMNVEVTDKGDVPEGYKVSRKEKRNFPLILESPSPNQTSLYFCASSSVGKGNEKLFFGSGTQLSVL.

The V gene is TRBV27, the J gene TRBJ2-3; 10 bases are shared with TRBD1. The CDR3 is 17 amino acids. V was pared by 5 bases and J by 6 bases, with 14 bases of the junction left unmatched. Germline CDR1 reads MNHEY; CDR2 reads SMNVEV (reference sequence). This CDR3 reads CASSPPRDRGSGDTQYF. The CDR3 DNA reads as TGTGCCAGCAGTCCCCCCCGGGACAGGGGTAGTGGGGATACGCAGTATTTT.

The CDR3 spells CASSPMDSRGEQYF. The DNA of the CDR3 is TGTGCCAGCTCACCGATGGACAGTAGGGGCGAGCAGTACTTC. This chain connects TRBV18 to TRBJ2-7; possibly TRBD1 for D (6 bases). This CDR3 comprises 14 residues. Deletions cut 3 bases from V and 6 bases from J, with 15 bases between. CDR1 and CDR2 (germline): KGHSH, LQKENI.

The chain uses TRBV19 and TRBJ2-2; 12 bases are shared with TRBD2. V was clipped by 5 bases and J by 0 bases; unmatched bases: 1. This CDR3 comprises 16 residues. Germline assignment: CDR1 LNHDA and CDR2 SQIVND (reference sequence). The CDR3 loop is CASSRLAGANTGELFF. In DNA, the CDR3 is TGTGCCAGTAGTCGACTAGCGGGGGCGAACACCGGGGAGCTGTTTTTT.

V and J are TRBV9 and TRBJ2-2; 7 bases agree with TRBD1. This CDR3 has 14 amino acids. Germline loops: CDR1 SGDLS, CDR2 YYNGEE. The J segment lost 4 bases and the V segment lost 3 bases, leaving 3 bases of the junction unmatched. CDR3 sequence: CASSEGQTTGELFF. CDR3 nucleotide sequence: TGTGCCAGCAGCGAGGGACAGACCACCGGGGAGCTGTTTTTT.

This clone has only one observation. The CDR3 nucleotides are TGTGCCAGTAGAATCGGACAGGGTAGGTTTAACACTGAAGCTTTCTTT. Its protein is CASRIGQGRFNTEAFF. The chain uses TRBV19 and TRBJ1-1; 8 bases fit TRBD1. The CDR3 runs 16 residues. CDR1 LNHDA and CDR2 SQIVND come from the germline V gene (reference sequence). The J segment lost 2 bases and the V segment lost 6 bases, leaving 11 bases of the junction unmatched.

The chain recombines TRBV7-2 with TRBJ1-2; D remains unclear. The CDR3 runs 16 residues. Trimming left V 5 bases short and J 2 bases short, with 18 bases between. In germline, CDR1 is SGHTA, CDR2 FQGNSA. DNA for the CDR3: TGTGCCAGCAGCCCCCCGGGCCGTCAGACGAACTATGGCTACACCTTC. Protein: CASSPPGRQTNYGYTF.

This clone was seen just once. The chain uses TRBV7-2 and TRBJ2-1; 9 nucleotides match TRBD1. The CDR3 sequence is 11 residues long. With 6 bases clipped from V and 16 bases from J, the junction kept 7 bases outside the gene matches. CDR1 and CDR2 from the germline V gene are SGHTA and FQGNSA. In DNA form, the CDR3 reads TGTGCCAGCAGGTCGCGACAGGGGGAATTCTTC. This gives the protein CASRSRQGEFF.

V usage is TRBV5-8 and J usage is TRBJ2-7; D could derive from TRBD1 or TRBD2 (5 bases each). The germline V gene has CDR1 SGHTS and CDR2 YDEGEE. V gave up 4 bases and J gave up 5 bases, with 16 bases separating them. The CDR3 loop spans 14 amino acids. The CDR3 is CASSPGTDWHEQYF. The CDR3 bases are TGTGCCAGCAGCCCGGGGACCGACTGGCACGAGCAGTACTTC. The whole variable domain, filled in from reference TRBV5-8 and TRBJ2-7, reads EAGVTQSPTHLIKTRGQQATLRCSPISGHTSVYWYQQALGLGLQFLLWYDEGEERNRGNFPPRFSGRQFPNYSSELNVNALELEDSALYLCASSPGTDWHEQYFGPGTRLTVT.

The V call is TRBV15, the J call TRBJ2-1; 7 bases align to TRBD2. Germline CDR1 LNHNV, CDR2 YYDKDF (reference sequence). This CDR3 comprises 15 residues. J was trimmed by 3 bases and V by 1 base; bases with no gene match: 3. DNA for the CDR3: TGTGCCACCAGCAGAGGAGCGGGACGCTACAATGAGCAGTTCTTC. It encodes CATSRGAGRYNEQFF.

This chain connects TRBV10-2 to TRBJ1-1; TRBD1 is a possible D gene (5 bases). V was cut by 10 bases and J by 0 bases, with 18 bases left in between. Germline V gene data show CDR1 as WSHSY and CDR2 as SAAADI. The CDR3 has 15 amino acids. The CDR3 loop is CATSGDGLMNTEAFF. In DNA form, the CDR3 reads TGCGCCACCTCTGGGGACGGCCTCATGAACACTGAAGCTTTCTTT.

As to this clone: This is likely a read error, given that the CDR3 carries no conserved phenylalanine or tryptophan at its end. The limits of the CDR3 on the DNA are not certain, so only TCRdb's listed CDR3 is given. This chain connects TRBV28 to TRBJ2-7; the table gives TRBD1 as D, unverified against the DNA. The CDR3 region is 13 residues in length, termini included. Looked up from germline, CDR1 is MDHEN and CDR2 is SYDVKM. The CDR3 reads CARNPRDRPEYGL.

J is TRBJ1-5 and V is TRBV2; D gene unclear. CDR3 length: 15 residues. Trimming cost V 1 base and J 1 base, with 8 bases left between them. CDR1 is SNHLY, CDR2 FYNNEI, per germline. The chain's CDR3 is CASSEVPGSNQPQHF. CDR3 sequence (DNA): TGTGCCAGCAGTGAAGTCCCGGGAAGCAATCAGCCCCAGCATTTT.

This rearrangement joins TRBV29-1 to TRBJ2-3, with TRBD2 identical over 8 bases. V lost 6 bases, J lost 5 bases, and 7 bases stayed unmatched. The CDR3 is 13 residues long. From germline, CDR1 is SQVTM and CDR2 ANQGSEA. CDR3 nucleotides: TGCAGCGTAAAAGCGGGAGCGATAGATACGCAGTATTTT. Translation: CSVKAGAIDTQYF.